These 5 T cell receptor beta chains were sequenced from one sample in a study of blood T cell repertoires in COVID-19. The table came from immunoSEQ multiplex PCR; TCRdb's copy has only in-frame clones and leaves some out. Here the sample spans some 200,000 clones, 65% to 90% being singletons. Sequenced input: peripheral blood. The receptor source for this set is an older woman with COVID-19, enrolled during active disease.

The chain recombines TRBV18 with TRBJ2-1, with D perhaps TRBD1 (6 bases). The CDR3 has 15 residues. Trimming pared 4 bases from V and 2 bases from J, leaving 12 bases between. Germline-derived CDR1 and CDR2 are KGHSH and LQKENI. CDR3 loop: CASSQNKGAYNEQFF. In nucleotides, the CDR3 is TGTGCCAGCTCACAAAACAAGGGGGCCTACAATGAGCAGTTCTTC.

This chain joins TRBV10-3 and TRBJ1-1, with TRBD1 as a possible D gene (5 bases). Trimming removed 7 bases from V and 5 bases from J, with 8 bases in between. The CDR3 has 11 amino acids. The germline CDR1 and CDR2 sequences are ENHRY and SYGVKD. Written as DNA, the CDR3 is TGTGCCATCACCCAGGGAACTGAAGCTTTCTTT. Translated, it gives CAITQGTEAFF.

The gene calls are TRBV3-1 (or the pseudogene TRBV3-2) and TRBJ1-2, with D uncertain. CDR3 size: 15 residues. Trimming cost V 2 bases and J 0 bases, with 10 bases left between them. CDR1 and CDR2 from the germline V gene are LGHDT and YNNKEL (reference sequence). The CDR3 sequence is CASSQSAATNYGYTF. The CDR3, as DNA: TGTGCCAGCAGCCAATCTGCGGCGACTAACTATGGCTACACCTTC.

The chain carries TRBV9 and TRBJ1-2; no firm D call. V was cut by 5 bases and J by 2 bases, with 10 bases left in between. The germline CDR1 and CDR2 sequences are SGDLS and YYNGEE. This CDR3 is 13 amino acids long. The CDR3: CASRRGGNYGYTF. Written as DNA, the CDR3 is TGTGCCAGCAGGAGAGGAGGAAACTATGGCTACACCTTC.

The rearrangement uses TRBV5-1 and TRBJ2-1; TRBD2 agrees at 7 bases. The CDR3 runs 14 residues. The germline gives CDR1 SGHRS, CDR2 YFSETQ. Trimming removed 9 bases from V and 6 bases from J; junction bases left unmatched: 12. The CDR3, as DNA: TGCGCCACAAGACTAGCTTCGGCGCTCAATGAGCAGTTCTTC. Translated: CATRLASALNEQFF. Full variable domain (missing parts from reference TRBV5-1 and TRBJ2-1): KAGVTQTPRYLIKTRGQQVTLSCSPISGHRSVSWYQQTPGQGLQFLFEYFSETQRNKGNFPGRFSGRQFSNSRSEMNVSTLELGDSALYLCATRLASALNEQFFGPGTRLTVL.